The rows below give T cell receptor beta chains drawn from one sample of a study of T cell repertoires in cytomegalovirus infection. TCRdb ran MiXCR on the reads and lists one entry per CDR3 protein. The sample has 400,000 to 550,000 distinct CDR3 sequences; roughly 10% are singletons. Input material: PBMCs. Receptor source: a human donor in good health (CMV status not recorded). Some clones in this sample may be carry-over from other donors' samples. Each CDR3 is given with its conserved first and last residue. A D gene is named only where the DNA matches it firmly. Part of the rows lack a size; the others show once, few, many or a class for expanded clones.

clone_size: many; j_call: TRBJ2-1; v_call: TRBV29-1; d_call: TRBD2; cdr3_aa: CSVLPSTREAYNEQFF; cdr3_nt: TGCAGCGTCCTTCCTTCGACACGGGAGGCCTACAATGAGCAGTTCTTC
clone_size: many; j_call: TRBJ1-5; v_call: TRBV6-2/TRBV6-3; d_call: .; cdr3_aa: CASSYSGLNQPQHF; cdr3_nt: TGTGCCAGCAGTTATTCCGGGCTCAATCAGCCCCAGCATTTT
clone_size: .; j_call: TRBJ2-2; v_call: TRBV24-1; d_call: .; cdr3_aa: CATSENDRAGELFF; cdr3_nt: TGTGCCACCAGTGAGAACGACCGCGCCGGGGAGCTGTTTTTT
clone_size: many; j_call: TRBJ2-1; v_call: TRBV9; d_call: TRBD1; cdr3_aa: CASSPSRDRDNEQFF; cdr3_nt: TGTGCCAGCAGCCCCTCCCGGGACAGAGACAATGAGCAGTTCTTC
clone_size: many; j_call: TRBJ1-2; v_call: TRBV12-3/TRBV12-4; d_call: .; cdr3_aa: CASSLGPSIGGYTF; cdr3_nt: TGTGCCAGCAGTTTAGGGCCATCAATCGGTGGCTACACCTTC
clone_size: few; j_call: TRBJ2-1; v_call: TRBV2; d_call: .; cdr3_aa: CASSDRVIMAGGSPQEFYNEQFF; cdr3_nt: TGTGCCAGCAGCGACAGGGTGATAATGGCGGGAGGCTCCCCCCAGGAATTCTACAATGAGCAGTTCTTC
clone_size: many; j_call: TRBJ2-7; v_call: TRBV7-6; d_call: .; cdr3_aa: CASSPRTSSDEQYF; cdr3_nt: TGTGCCAGCAGCCCAAGGACCAGTTCCGACGAGCAGTACTTC
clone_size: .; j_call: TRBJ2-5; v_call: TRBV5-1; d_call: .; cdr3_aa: CASSLVGGMETQYF; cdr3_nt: TGCGCCAGCAGCTTGGTAGGGGGAATGGAGACCCAGTACTTC
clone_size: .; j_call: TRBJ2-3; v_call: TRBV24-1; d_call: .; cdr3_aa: CATSDFGAQGLDTDTQYF; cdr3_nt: TGTGCCACCAGTGATTTCGGGGCCCAGGGTTTGGACACAGATACGCAGTATTTT
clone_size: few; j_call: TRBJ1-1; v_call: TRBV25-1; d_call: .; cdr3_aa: CASSEYFTNTEAFF; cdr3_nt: TGTGCCAGCAGTGAATATTTTACGAACACTGAAGCTTTCTTT
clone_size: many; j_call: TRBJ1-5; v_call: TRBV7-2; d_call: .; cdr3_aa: CASSARDSNQPQHF; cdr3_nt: TGTGCCAGCAGCGCCAGGGACAGCAATCAGCCCCAGCATTTT
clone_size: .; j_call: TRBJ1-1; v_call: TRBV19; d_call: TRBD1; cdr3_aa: CASSVDRVNTEAFF; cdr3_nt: TGTGCCAGTAGTGTCGACAGGGTGAACACTGAAGCTTTCTTT
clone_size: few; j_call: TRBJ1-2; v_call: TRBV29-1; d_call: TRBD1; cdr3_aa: CSVVASRTGYYGYTF; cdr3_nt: TGCAGCGTTGTGGCGTCCAGGACAGGGTACTATGGCTACACCTTC
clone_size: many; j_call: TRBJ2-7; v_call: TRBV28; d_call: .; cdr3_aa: CASSFSSGTDLSYEQYF; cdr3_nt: TGTGCCAGCAGTTTCTCTTCAGGGACCGATCTTTCCTACGAGCAGTACTTC
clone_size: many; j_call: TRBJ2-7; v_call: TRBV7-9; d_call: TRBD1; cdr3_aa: CASSSSGQGIF; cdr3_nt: TGTGCCAGCAGCTCTTCGGGACAGGGTATCTTC
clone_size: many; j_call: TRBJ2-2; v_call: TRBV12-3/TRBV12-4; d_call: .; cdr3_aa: CASSLGGVSTGELFF; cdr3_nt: TGTGCCAGCAGTTTAGGTGGGGTCAGCACCGGGGAGCTGTTTTTT
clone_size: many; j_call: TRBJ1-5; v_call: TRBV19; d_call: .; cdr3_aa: CASSIAGLDNQPQHF; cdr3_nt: TGTGCCAGTAGTATAGCCGGGTTGGACAATCAGCCCCAGCATTTT
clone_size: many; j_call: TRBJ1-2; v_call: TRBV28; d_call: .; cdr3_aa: CASSRGSGYGYTF; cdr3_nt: TGTGCCAGTTCTAGGGGGTCTGGCTATGGCTACACCTTC
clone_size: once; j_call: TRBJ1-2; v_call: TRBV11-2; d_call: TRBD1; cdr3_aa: CASSSLQRQGSDGYTF; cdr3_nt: TGTGCCAGCAGCTCCCTACAACGACAGGGGAGCGATGGCTACACCTTC
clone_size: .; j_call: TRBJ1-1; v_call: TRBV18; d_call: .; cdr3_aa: CASSPYEGTEAFF; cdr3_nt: TGTGCCAGCTCACCTTATGAGGGCACTGAAGCTTTCTTT
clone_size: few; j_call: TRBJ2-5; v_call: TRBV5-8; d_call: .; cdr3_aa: CASSGGTGSGETQYF; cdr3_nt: TGTGCCAGCAGCGGTGGGACGGGGAGTGGGGAGACCCAGTACTTC
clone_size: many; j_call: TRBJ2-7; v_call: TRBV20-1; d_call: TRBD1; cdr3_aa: CSARDPRQGPYEQYF; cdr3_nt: TGCAGTGCTAGAGATCCGAGACAGGGCCCCTACGAGCAGTACTTC
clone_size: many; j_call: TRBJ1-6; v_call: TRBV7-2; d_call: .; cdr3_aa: CASLRTGYNSPLHF; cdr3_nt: TGTGCCAGCCTTAGGACGGGCTATAATTCACCCCTCCACTTT
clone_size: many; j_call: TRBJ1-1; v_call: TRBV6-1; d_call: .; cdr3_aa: CASSEGYQRTEAFF; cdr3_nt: TGTGCCAGCAGTGAAGGCTATCAGAGAACTGAAGCTTTCTTT
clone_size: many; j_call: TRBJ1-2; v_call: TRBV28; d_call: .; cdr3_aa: CASLMGGDYGYTF; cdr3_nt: TGTGCCAGCTTGATGGGGGGCGACTATGGCTACACCTTC
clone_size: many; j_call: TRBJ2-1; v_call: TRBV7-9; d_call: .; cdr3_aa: CASVEDEQFF; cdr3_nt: TGTGCCAGCGTTGAGGATGAGCAGTTCTTC
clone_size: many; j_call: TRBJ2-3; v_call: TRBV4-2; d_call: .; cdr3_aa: CASRGADTQYF; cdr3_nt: TGTGCCAGCAGGGGAGCAGATACGCAGTATTTT
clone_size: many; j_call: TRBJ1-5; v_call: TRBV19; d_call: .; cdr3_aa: CASSMSAGDQPQHF; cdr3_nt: TGTGCCAGTAGTATGTCGGCAGGGGATCAGCCCCAGCATTTT
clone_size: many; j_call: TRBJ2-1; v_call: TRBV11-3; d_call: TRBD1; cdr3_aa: CASSPGRGQGALEQFF; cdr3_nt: TGTGCCAGCAGCCCAGGCCGGGGACAGGGGGCGCTTGAGCAGTTCTTC
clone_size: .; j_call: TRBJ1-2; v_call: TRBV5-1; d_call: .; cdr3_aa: CASSSGTALNYGYTF; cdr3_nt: TGCGCCAGCAGCTCCGGTACGGCCCTTAACTATGGCTACACCTTC
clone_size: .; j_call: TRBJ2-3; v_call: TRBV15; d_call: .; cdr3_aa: CATSRDLRTDTQYF; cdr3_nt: TGTGCCACCAGCAGAGATCTAAGGACAGATACGCAGTATTTT
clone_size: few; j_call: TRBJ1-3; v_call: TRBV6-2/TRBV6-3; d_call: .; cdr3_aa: CASSSLRGSGNTIYF; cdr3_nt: TGTGCCAGCAGTTCCCTCCGCGGCTCTGGAAACACCATATATTTT
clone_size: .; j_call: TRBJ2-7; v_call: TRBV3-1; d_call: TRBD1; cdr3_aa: CASAGQGRYEQYF; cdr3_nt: TGTGCCAGCGCCGGACAGGGGAGGTACGAGCAGTACTTC
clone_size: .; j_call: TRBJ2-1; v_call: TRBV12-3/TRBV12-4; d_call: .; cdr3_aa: CASTPSRLYNEQFF; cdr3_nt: TGTGCCAGCACCCCAAGCCGACTGTACAATGAGCAGTTCTTC
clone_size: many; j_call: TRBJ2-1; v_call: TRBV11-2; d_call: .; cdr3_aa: CASSSQIQGNYNEQFF; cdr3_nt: TGTGCCAGCAGCTCCCAGATCCAGGGGAATTACAATGAGCAGTTCTTC
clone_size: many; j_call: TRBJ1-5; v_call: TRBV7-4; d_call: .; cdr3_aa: CASSSIGGAHPSNQPQHF; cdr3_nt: TGTGCCAGCAGCTCCATCGGGGGGGCACATCCCAGCAATCAGCCCCAGCATTTT
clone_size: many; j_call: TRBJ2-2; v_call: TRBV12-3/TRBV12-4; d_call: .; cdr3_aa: CASRAGLNTGELFF; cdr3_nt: TGTGCCAGCAGGGCCGGACTCAACACCGGGGAGCTGTTTTTT
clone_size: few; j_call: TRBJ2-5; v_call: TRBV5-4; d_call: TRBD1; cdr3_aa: CASSLADRLQETQYF; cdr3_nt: TGTGCCAGCAGCTTGGCGGACAGGTTACAAGAGACCCAGTACTTC
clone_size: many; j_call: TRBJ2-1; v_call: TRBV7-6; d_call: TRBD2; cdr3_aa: CASSLGLAGGPYNEQFF; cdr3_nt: TGTGCCAGCAGCCTGGGGCTAGCGGGGGGCCCCTACAATGAGCAGTTCTTC
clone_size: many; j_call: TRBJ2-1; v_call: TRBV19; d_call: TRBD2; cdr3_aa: CASSLLRTSGYNEQFF; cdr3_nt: TGTGCCAGTAGTCTTTTACGGACTAGCGGCTACAATGAGCAGTTCTTC
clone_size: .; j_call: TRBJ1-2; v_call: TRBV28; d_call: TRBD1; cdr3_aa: CATSRDRAGGYTF; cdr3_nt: TGTGCCACCTCACGGGACAGGGCGGGGGGCTACACCTTC
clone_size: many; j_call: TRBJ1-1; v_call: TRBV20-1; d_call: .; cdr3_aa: CSASKGGGGTEAFF; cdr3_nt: TGCAGTGCTAGTAAAGGAGGAGGTGGCACTGAAGCTTTCTTT
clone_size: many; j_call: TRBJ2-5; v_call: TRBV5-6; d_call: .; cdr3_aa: CASSLRLGGETQYF; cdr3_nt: TGTGCCAGCAGCTTGAGGCTAGGGGGGGAGACCCAGTACTTC
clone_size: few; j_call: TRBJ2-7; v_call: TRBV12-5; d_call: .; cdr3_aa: CASVPPPGPRGYEQYF; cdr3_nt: TGTGCTAGTGTCCCACCGCCGGGACCACGAGGGTACGAGCAGTACTTC
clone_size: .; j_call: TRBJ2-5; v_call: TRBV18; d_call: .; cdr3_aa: CASSPTRKETQYF; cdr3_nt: TGTGCCAGCTCCCCAACTAGGAAAGAGACCCAGTACTTC
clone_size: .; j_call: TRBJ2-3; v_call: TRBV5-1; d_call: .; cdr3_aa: CASRQGDSYTDTQYF; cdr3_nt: TGCGCCAGCAGACAAGGGGACTCCTACACAGATACGCAGTATTTT
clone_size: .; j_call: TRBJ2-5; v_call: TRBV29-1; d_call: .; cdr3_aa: CSVAKRLVETQYF; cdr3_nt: TGCAGCGTTGCCAAGCGTCTGGTGGAGACCCAGTACTTC
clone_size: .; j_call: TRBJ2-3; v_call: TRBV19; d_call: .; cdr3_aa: CASSISKPGRVGDTQYF; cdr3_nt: TGTGCCAGTAGTATCTCTAAGCCGGGTCGGGTAGGAGATACGCAGTATTTT
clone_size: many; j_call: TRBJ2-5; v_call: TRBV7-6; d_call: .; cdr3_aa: CASSVRYRGQETQYF; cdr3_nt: TGTGCCAGCAGTGTTAGGTATAGGGGACAAGAGACCCAGTACTTC